The 10 T cell receptor beta chains below come from one sample, sequenced in a study of T cells in Graves' hyperthyroidism and ophthalmopathy. The investigators amplified TCR beta CDR3 regions from RNA transcripts. A first-round RT-PCR of the TCR CDR3 used the HTBI primer set. TCRdb independently ran MiXCR on the multiplex PCR reads; one entry per CDR3 protein. The sample lists about 200,000 distinct CDR3 sequences; about a sixth were seen once. Sequencing was performed on blood. Receptor source: a woman aged 45-60 years with Graves' hyperthyroidism.

For this clonotype: A much larger clone is a single base away; this may be a read error. The chain has TRBV11-3 and TRBJ2-7; possible D gene TRBD1, 6 bases. Germline CDR1 reads SGHNT; CDR2 reads YENEEA. This CDR3 has 15 amino acids. Trimming left V 1 base short and J 2 bases short, with 12 bases between. This chain's CDR3 is CASSLAQGGTYEQYF. DNA for the CDR3: TGTGCCAGCAGCTTAGCACAGGGTGGGACCTACGAGCAGTACTTC. The full variable domain, with the rest looked up from reference TRBV11-3 and TRBJ2-7, is EAGVVQSPRYKIIEKKQPVAFWCNPISGHNTLYWYLQNLGQGPELLIRYENEEAVDDSQLPKDRFSAERLKGVDSTLKIQPAELGDSAVYLCASSLAQGGTYEQYFGPGTRLTVT.

This rearrangement joins TRBV30 to TRBJ1-1; D gene unclear. The CDR3 is made up of 13 amino acids. Germline CDR1 GTSNPN, CDR2 SVGIG (reference sequence). V was cut by 3 bases and J by 4 bases, with 12 bases left in between. The DNA for the CDR3 is TGTGCCTGGAGCGCCGCAGTGGGCACTGAAGCTTTCTTT. This encodes CAWSAAVGTEAFF.

This clonotype came up a few times. The J gene is TRBJ1-6, the V gene TRBV3-1; 8 nucleotides match TRBD1. V trimming: 3 bases; J trimming: 10 bases; junction bases outside the gene matches: 5. CDR1 is LGHDT and CDR2 is YNNKEL in the germline V gene (reference sequence). This CDR3 is built from 14 residues. CDR3 in amino acids: CASSQGQVQSPLHF. The CDR3 DNA follows: TGTGCCAGCAGCCAGGGACAGGTCCAATCACCCCTCCACTTT.

This clonotype was found many times. The chain employs TRBV27 and TRBJ2-7; weak D call: TRBD2 (5 bases). V shed 0 bases and J shed 6 bases, with 15 bases lying between them. The germline gives CDR1 MNHEY, CDR2 SMNVEV (reference sequence). This CDR3 comprises 15 residues. CDR3 in amino acids: CASSLSPDLGSEQYF. CDR3 bases: TGTGCCAGCAGTTTATCCCCGGACTTAGGTTCCGAGCAGTACTTC.

This clonotype occurred a few times. The gene calls are TRBV6-1 and TRBJ2-5; no definite D call. The length of the CDR3 is 11 residues. CDR1 MNHNS and CDR2 SASEGT come from the germline V gene. The germline V and J ends were trimmed by 10 bases and 4 bases, with 10 bases remaining between them. CDR3 coding DNA: TGTGCCACCGAATTTGGAGAGACCCAGTACTTC. Amino acid sequence: CATEFGETQYF.

This clonotype showed up just a few times. The rearrangement uses TRBV7-3 and TRBJ2-1; D perhaps matches TRBD1 (6 bases). The V end was cut by 8 bases, the J end by 4 bases, with 12 bases between. The CDR3 covers 13 residues. Germline CDR1 and CDR2: SGHTA and FQGTGA. As DNA, the CDR3 is TGTGCCAGCGCTCAGGGGACATACAATGAGCAGTTCTTC. It specifies CASAQGTYNEQFF.

This clonotype was seen ten or more times. The chain has TRBV20-1 and TRBJ1-2; 7 nucleotides align to TRBD1. CDR1 and CDR2 from the germline V gene are DFQATT and SNEGSKA (reference sequence). V was pared by 5 bases and J by 2 bases, with 5 bases of the junction left unmatched. CDR3 size: 13 residues. The DNA for the CDR3 is TGCAGTGCTGCAGGGACAGACAACTATGGCTACACCTTC. Protein: CSAAGTDNYGYTF.

The chain carries TRBV18 and TRBJ2-7, with 8 bases aligning to TRBD1. Germline CDR1 and CDR2: KGHSH and LQKENI. This CDR3 is 15 amino acids long. V lost 4 bases to trimming and J lost 0 bases; unmatched junction nucleotides: 5. CDR3 coding DNA: TGTGCCAGCTCACTCGGACAGGGCAACTCCTACGAGCAGTACTTC. Its protein is CASSLGQGNSYEQYF. Full variable domain (missing parts from reference TRBV18 and TRBJ2-7): NAGVMQNPRHLVRRRGQEARLRCSPMKGHSHVYWYRQLPEEGLKFMVYLQKENIIDESGMPKERFSAEFPKEGPSILRIQQVVRGDSAAYFCASSLGQGNSYEQYFGPGTRLTVT.

This clonotype was seen many times. The chain links TRBV28 to TRBJ2-1; TRBD1 matches at 7 bases. The germline V gene has CDR1 MDHEN and CDR2 SYDVKM. V dropped 3 bases and J dropped 10; count of bases not matched to a gene: 9. The CDR3 has 14 amino acids. The CDR3 nucleotides are TGTGCCAGCAGTTTGACACAGGGGTCTAGGGAGCAGTTCTTC. Encoded protein: CASSLTQGSREQFF.

The chain is built from TRBV12-3 or TRBV12-4 and TRBJ1-4; TRBD1 aligns across 7 bases. The ends lost 5 bases at V and 0 bases at J; junction bases unmatched: 3. The CDR3 is 15 amino acids. The CDR3 loop is CASSTTGATNEKLFF. The CDR3 DNA follows: TGTGCCAGCAGTACTACAGGGGCAACTAATGAAAAACTGTTTTTT.